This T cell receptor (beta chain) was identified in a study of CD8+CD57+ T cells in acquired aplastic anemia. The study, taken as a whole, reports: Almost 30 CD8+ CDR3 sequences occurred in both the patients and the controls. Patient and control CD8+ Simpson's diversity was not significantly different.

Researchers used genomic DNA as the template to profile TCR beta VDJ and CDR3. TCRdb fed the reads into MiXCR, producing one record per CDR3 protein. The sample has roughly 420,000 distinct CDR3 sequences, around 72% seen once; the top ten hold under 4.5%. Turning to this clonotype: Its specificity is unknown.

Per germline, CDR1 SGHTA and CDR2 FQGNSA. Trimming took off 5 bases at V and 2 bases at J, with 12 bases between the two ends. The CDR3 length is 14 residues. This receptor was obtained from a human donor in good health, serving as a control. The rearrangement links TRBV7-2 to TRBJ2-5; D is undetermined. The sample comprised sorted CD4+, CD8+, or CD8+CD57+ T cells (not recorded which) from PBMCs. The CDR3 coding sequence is TGTGCCAGCAGCCCTCTTGCCTGGCAAGAGACCCAGTACTTC. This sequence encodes CASSPLAWQETQYF.